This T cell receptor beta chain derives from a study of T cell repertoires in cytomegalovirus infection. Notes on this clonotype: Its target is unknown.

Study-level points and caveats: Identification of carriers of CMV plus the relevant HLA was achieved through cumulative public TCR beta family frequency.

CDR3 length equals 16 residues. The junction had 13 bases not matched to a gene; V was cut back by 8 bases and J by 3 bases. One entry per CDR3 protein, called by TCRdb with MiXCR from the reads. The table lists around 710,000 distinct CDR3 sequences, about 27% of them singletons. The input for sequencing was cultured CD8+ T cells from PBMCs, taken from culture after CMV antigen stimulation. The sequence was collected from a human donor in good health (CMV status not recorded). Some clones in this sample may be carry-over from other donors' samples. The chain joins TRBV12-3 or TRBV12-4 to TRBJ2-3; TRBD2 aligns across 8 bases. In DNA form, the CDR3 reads TGTGCCAGCGAGCACGGCGGCGGGGGGAGGACAGATACGCAGTATTTT. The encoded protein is CASEHGGGGRTDTQYF.